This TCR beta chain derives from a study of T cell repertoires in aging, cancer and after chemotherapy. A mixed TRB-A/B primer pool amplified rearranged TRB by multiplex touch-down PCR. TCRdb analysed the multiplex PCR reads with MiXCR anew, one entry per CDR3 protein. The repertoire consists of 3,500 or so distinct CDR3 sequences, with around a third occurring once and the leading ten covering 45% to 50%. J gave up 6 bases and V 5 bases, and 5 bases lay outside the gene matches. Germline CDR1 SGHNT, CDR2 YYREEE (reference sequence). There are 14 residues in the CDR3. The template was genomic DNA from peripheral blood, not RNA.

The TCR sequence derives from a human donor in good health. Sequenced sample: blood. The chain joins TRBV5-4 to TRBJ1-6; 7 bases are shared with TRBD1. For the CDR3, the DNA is TGTGCCAGCAGTTTAGACAGGGTTAATTCACCCCTCCACTTT. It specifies CASSLDRVNSPLHF.